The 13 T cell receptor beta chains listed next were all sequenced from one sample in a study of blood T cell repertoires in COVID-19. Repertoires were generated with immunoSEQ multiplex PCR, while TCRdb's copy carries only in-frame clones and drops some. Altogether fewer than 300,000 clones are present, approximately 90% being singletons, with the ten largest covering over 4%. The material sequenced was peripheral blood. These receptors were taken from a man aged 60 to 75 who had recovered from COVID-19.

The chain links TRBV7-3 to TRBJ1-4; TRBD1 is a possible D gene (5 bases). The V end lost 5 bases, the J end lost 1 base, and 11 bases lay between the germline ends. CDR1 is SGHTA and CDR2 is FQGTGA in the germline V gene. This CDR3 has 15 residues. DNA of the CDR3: TGTGCCAGCAGCCGACGGGGGGAAACTAATGAAAAACTGTTTTTT. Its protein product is CASSRRGETNEKLFF.

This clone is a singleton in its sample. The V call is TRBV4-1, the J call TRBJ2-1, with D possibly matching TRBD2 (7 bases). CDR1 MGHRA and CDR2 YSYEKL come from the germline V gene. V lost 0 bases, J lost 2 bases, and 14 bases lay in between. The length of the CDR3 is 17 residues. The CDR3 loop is CASSQEAGGPPYNEQFF. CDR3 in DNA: TGCGCCAGCAGCCAAGAGGCCGGGGGGCCGCCCTACAATGAGCAGTTCTTC.

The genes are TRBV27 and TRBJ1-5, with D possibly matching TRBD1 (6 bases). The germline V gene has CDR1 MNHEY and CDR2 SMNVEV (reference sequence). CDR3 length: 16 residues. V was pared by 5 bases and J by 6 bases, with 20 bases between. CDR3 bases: TGTGCCAGCAGTGCCAAAACCCAGGGGAGTAGTCAGCCCCAGCATTTT. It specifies CASSAKTQGSSQPQHF.

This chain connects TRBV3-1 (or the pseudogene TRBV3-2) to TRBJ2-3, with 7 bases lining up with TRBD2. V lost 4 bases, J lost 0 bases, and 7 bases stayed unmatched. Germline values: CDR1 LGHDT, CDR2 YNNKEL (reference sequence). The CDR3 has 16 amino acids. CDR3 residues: CASSRNGGSSTDTQYF. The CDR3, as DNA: TGTGCCAGCAGCCGAAACGGGGGGAGCAGCACAGATACGCAGTATTTT.

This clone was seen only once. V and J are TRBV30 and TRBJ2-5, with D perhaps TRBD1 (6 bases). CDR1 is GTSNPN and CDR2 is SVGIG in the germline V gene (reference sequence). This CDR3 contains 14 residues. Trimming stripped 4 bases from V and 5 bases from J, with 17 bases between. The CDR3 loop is CAWTGVPSVETQYF. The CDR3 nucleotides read TGTGCCTGGACAGGGGTCCCCTCTGTTGAGACCCAGTACTTC.

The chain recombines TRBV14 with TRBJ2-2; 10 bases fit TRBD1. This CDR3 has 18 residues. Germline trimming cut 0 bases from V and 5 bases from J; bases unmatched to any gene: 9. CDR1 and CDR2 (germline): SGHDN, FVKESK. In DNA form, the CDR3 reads TGTGCCAGCAGCCAAGAACCCCCGACAGGGGGCAGGACCGGGGAGCTGTTTTTT. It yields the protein CASSQEPPTGGRTGELFF.

DNA of the CDR3: TGTGCCAGCAGCGAGGACAGGGGAAGGAGTTTCGAGCAGTACTTC. As protein: CASSEDRGRSFEQYF. J is TRBJ2-7 and V is TRBV11-2; 9 bases map to TRBD1. From germline, CDR1 is SGHAT and CDR2 FQNNGV. Trimming removed 5 bases from V and 6 bases from J; junction bases left unmatched: 11. CDR3 size: 15 residues.

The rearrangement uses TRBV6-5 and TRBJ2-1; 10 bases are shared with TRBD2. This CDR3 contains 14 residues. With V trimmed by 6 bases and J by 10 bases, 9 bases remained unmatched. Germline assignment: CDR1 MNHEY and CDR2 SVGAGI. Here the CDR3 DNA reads TGTGCCAGCAGGAGCGGGGGGGCGGAAAGGGAGCAGTTCTTC. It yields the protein CASRSGGAEREQFF.

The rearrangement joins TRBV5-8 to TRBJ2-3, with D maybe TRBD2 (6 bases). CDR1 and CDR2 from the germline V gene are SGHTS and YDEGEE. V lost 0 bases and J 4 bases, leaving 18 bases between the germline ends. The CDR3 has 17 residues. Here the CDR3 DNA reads TGTGCCAGCAGCTTGGGGACCGAAATACTAGCATCAGATACGCAGTATTTT. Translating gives CASSLGTEILASDTQYF.

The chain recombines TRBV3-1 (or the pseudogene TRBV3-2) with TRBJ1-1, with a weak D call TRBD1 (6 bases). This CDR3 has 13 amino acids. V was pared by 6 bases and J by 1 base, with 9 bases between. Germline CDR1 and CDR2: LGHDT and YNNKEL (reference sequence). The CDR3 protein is CASSSTGNTEAFF. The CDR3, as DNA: TGTGCCAGCAGTTCGACAGGGAACACTGAAGCTTTCTTT.

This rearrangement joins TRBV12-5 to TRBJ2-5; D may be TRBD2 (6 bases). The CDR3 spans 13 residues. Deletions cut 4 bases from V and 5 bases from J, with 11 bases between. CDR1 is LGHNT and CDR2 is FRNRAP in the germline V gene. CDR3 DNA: TGTGCTAGTGGTTCCGGCGGGGAGGAGACCCAGTACTTC. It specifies CASGSGGEETQYF. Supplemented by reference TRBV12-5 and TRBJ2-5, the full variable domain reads DARVTQTPRHKVTEMGQEVTMRCQPILGHNTVFWYRQTMMQGLELLAYFRNRAPLDDSGMPKDRFSAEMPDATLATLKIQPSEPRDSAVYFCASGSGGEETQYFGPGTRLLVL.

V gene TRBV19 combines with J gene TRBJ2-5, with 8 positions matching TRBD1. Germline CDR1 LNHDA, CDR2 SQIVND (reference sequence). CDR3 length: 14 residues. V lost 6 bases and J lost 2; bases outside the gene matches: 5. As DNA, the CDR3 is TGTGCCAGTAGCTACCGACAGGGGCAAGAGACCCAGTACTTC. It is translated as CASSYRQGQETQYF.

The CDR3 reads CASSLRGTETYEQYF. The DNA for the CDR3 is TGTGCCAGCAGTTTAAGGGGGACAGAAACCTACGAGCAGTACTTC. The J gene is TRBJ2-7, the V gene TRBV27; 7 nucleotides line up with TRBD1. Trimming at V came to 2 bases and at J to 2 bases, leaving 6 bases not matched to a gene. This CDR3 region has 15 residues. Germline lookup yields CDR1 MNHEY and CDR2 SMNVEV (reference sequence).